This is a list of T cell receptor beta chains from one sample in a study of blood T cell repertoires in COVID-19. TCRdb's copy holds only in-frame clones and misses some; the assay was immunoSEQ multiplex PCR. The sample holds 240,000 or so clones, about 83% seen once. Sequenced: peripheral blood. These receptors originate from a man older than 75 with acute or convalescent COVID-19. CDR3s include the opening cysteine and the closing phenylalanine or tryptophan. The D gene is left open where the match is weak. Size is omitted from some rows. Given values are once, few, many or a class for expanded clones.

>TRBV20-1|TRBJ2-1|-|-
CSARLRDKPVF
TGCAGTGCTAGACTCCGGGACAAGCCGGTCTTC
>TRBV10-3|TRBJ1-1|-|-
CAISPAGQNTEAFF
TGTGCCATCAGCCCCGCAGGGCAGAACACTGAAGCTTTCTTT
>TRBV21-1|TRBJ1-3|-|-
CASRFRGWDRGLRNTIYF
TGTGCCAGCCGCTTTCGTGGTTGGGACAGGGGACTTAGAAACACCATATATTTT
>TRBV19|TRBJ2-2|-|-
CASSISGLIDTGELFF
TGTGCCAGTAGTATCTCCGGGTTAATTGACACCGGGGAGCTGTTTTTT
>TRBV5-4|TRBJ2-7|-|-
CASSLGESYEQYF
TGTGCCAGCAGCTTGGGCGAGTCCTACGAGCAGTACTTC
>TRBV4-1|TRBJ1-4|-|-
CASSKTRPTNEKLFF
TGCGCCAGCAGCAAAACTCGTCCAACTAATGAAAAACTGTTTTTT
>TRBV5-1|TRBJ1-1|-|-
CASSIQGGNTEAFF
TGCGCCAGCAGCATACAGGGTGGGAACACTGAAGCTTTCTTT
>TRBV5-4|TRBJ1-2|-|TRBD1
CASSTDRGQYGYTF
TGTGCCAGCAGCACGGACAGGGGACAGTATGGCTACACCTTC
>TRBV19|TRBJ1-5|-|-
CASSIAPGQGRVSNQPQHF
TGTGCCAGTAGTATAGCCCCGGGGCAGGGGAGGGTCAGCAATCAGCCCCAGCATTTT
>TRBV20-1|TRBJ1-2|once|TRBD1
CSASRSRGGQGALSYYGYTF
TGCAGTGCTAGTCGGTCGCGGGGAGGACAGGGGGCTCTAAGTTACTATGGCTACACCTTC
>TRBV24-1|TRBJ1-5|-|-
CATSDPGKQPQHF
TGTGCCACCAGTGACCCGGGGAAACAGCCCCAGCATTTT
>TRBV7-9|TRBJ1-1|-|-
CASSLGTMNTEAFF
TGTGCCAGCAGCTTAGGAACTATGAACACTGAAGCTTTCTTT
>TRBV19|TRBJ1-5|-|-
CASSPNNQPQHF
TGTGCCAGTAGTCCAAACAATCAGCCCCAGCATTTT
>TRBV6-5|TRBJ2-5|-|-
CASSPTGQETQYF
TGTGCCAGCAGTCCAACGGGTCAAGAGACCCAGTACTTC
>TRBV21-1|TRBJ2-7|-|-
CASSGRQGTNEQYF
TGTGCCAGCAGCGGCCGACAGGGCACCAACGAGCAGTACTTC
>TRBV7-6|TRBJ1-4|-|-
CASSPGASTNEKLFF
TGTGCCAGCAGTCCTGGGGCTTCAACTAATGAAAAACTGTTTTTT
>TRBV5-4|TRBJ1-2|once|-
CASSLAGGGFYGYTF
TGTGCCAGCAGCTTGGCTGGGGGAGGGTTCTATGGCTACACCTTC
>TRBV13|TRBJ1-3|-|-
CASSSSGRGSGNTIYF
TGTGCCAGCAGCTCATCTGGACGGGGCTCTGGAAACACCATATATTTT
>TRBV28|TRBJ1-5|-|-
CASSLEGGGRHF
TGTGCCAGCAGTCTGGAGGGAGGGGGAAGACATTTT
>TRBV7-8|TRBJ1-2|-|-
CASSLYTYGYTF
TGTGCCAGCAGCTTATACACCTATGGCTACACCTTC
>TRBV3-1/TRBV3-2|TRBJ1-6|-|-
CASSPGGSEPLHF
TGTGCCAGCAGCCCCGGGGGTAGTGAGCCCCTCCACTTT
>TRBV5-1|TRBJ1-2|-|TRBD1
CASSFTGEGYTF
TGCGCCAGCAGCTTTACAGGGGAAGGCTACACCTTC
>TRBV7-6|TRBJ1-1|-|-
CASSSKDGRRAEAFF
TGTGCCAGCAGCTCTAAGGACGGTCGGAGGGCTGAAGCTTTCTTT
>TRBV7-7|TRBJ2-5|once|-
CASSLAGDREETQYF
TGTGCTAGCAGCTTAGCGGGGGACAGGGAAGAGACCCAGTACTTC